This T cell receptor beta chain was captured by sequencing in a study of shared clonotypes between healthy human individuals. Measured with immunoSEQ multiplex PCR; TCRdb has only the in-frame clones, and not every one. The profile shows a few million clones, nearly 97% of them singletons. The V end was cut by 3 bases, the J end by 4 bases, with 9 bases between. This CDR3 region has 13 residues. The germline V gene encodes CDR1 SGHNT and CDR2 YYREEE (reference sequence). The sequencing sample was made of naive CD4+ T cells sorted from blood. Subset indicated: CD45RA+ positively selected. The TCR sequence derives from a man between 18 and 29 years old in good health. The V and J genes are TRBV5-4 and TRBJ2-3, with D possibly matching TRBD2 (5 bases). This chain's CDR3 is CASSSVGADTQYF. The CDR3, as DNA: TGTGCCAGCAGCTCGGTCGGGGCAGATACGCAGTATTTT. The whole variable domain, filled in from reference TRBV5-4 and TRBJ2-3, reads ETGVTQSPTHLIKTRGQQVTLRCSSQSGHNTVSWYQQALGQGPQFIFQYYREEENGRGNFPPRFSGLQFPNYSSELNVNALELDDSALYLCASSSVGADTQYFGPGTRLTVL.